The text below deals with one TCR beta chain. Measured with immunoSEQ multiplex PCR; TCRdb has only the in-frame clones, and not every one. The repertoire holds millions of clones, roughly 94% seen once, with roughly 0.13% in the top ten. The sample comes from a study of shared clonotypes between healthy human individuals. V lost 7 bases and J 5 bases, leaving 11 bases between the germline ends. The CDR3 is 11 amino acids. In germline, CDR1 is SQVTM, CDR2 ANQGSEA. Input material: naive CD4+ T cells sorted from blood. Subset meaning: CD45RA+ positively selected. The chain recombines TRBV29-1 with TRBJ1-2; no definite D call. The TCR originated in a man aged 18 to 30 in good health. The CDR3 is CSAWEGYGYTF. The CDR3 nucleotides read TGCAGCGCATGGGAGGGTTATGGCTACACCTTC.